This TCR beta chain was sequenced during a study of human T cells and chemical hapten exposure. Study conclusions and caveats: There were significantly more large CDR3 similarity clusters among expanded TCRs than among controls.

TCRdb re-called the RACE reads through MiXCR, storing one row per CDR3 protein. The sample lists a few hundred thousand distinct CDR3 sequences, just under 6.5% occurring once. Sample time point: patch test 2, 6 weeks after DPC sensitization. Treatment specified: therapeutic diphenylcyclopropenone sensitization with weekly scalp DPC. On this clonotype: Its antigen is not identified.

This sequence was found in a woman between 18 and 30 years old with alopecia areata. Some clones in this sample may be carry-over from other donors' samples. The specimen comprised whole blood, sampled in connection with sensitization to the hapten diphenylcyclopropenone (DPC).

CDR3 residues: CASRHPGVNTEAFF. CDR3 DNA sequence: TGTGCCAGCCGTCACCCCGGGGTGAACACTGAAGCTTTCTTT. The chain is built from TRBV2 and TRBJ1-1; D is unclear. Germline values: CDR1 SNHLY, CDR2 FYNNEI. This CDR3 contains 14 residues. V was shortened by 8 bases and J by 0 bases, with 13 bases between the two germline ends.